This T cell receptor (beta chain) derives from a study of blood T cell repertoires in COVID-19. For the study at large: Sites in the United States, Italy and Spain provided acute and convalescent COVID-19 samples. T cells, B-cell-depleted T cells, or PBMCs supplied cDNA or gDNA.

The CDR3 contains 14 residues. CDR1 is SNHLY and CDR2 is FYNNEI in the germline V gene. The V gene end was trimmed by 7 bases and the J gene end by 0 bases; junction bases not matched to a gene: 3. In the original analysis: Counts of nucleated cells, estimated from reference gene primer amplification, were obtained. Data came from immunoSEQ multiplex PCR; TCRdb stores just in-frame clones and leaves some out. The D gene and trimming were derived from the DNA, and the V and J assignments and clone size from that table. The repertoire holds approximately 90,000 clones, around three quarters seen once, with roughly 50% in the top ten.

The receptor comes from a human donor in a cohort sampled during active COVID-19. Sequencing used peripheral blood. V is TRBV2 and J is TRBJ1-3; 7 nucleotides agree with TRBD1. In DNA form, the CDR3 reads TGTGCCAGCATTGGGACAGACTCTGGAAACACCATATATTTT. Its protein is CASIGTDSGNTIYF.